Listed below are T cell receptor beta chains from one sample, sequenced in a study of Ad26.COV2.S vaccination and SARS-CoV-2 variants. Sequenced by immunoSEQ multiplex PCR; TCRdb stores in-frame clones only, minus some. Of more than 300,000 clones listed, approximately 86% were seen once; the top ten hold 2% to 2.5%. Sequences were derived from peripheral blood, sampled in a trial of Ad26.COV2.S vaccine versus placebo. The receptors shown here come from a person aged 18-65 years who received the Ad26.COV2.S COVID-19 vaccine or a placebo. Both conserved end residues are part of each CDR3. D genes are given only for firm matches. Rows give clone size only sometimes, using once, few, many, or a class for an expanded clone.

d_call: TRBD1; v_call: TRBV18; j_call: TRBJ2-7; cdr3_length: 16; clone_size: once; cdr3_nt: TGTGCCAGCTCACCATACGGACAGGGGCCTTTCTACGAGCAGTACTTC; cdr3_aa: CASSPYGQGPFYEQYF
d_call: .; v_call: TRBV27; j_call: TRBJ2-7; cdr3_length: 15; clone_size: .; cdr3_nt: TGTGCCAGCAGTTTAGTGCAGGGGAGCGGCTACGAGCAGTACTTC; cdr3_aa: CASSLVQGSGYEQYF
d_call: TRBD1; v_call: TRBV27; j_call: TRBJ1-1; cdr3_length: 13; clone_size: .; cdr3_nt: TGTGCCAGCAGCCAACAGGGGGCTTTTGAAGCTTTCTTT; cdr3_aa: CASSQQGAFEAFF
d_call: .; v_call: TRBV6-5; j_call: TRBJ2-2; cdr3_length: 14; clone_size: .; cdr3_nt: TGTGCCAGCAGCAGAGCAGCGTACACCGGGGAGCTGTTTTTT; cdr3_aa: CASSRAAYTGELFF
d_call: .; v_call: TRBV4-2; j_call: TRBJ1-6; cdr3_length: 17; clone_size: .; cdr3_nt: TGTGCCAGCAGCCAAGAGTACTCTGGACTGGCGAATTCACCCCTCCACTTT; cdr3_aa: CASSQEYSGLANSPLHF
d_call: TRBD2; v_call: TRBV24-1; j_call: TRBJ2-3; cdr3_length: 16; clone_size: few; cdr3_nt: TGTGCCACCAGTGATCCTAGCGGGGGGTCCACAGATACGCAGTATTTT; cdr3_aa: CATSDPSGGSTDTQYF
d_call: .; v_call: TRBV28; j_call: TRBJ2-7; cdr3_length: 14; clone_size: .; cdr3_nt: TGTGCCAGCAGTTACGCCAGGGTCTCCTACGAGCAGTACTTC; cdr3_aa: CASSYARVSYEQYF
d_call: .; v_call: TRBV2; j_call: TRBJ1-2; cdr3_length: 13; clone_size: .; cdr3_nt: TGTGCCAGCAGTGTGACTCAGGGCCATGGCTACACCTTC; cdr3_aa: CASSVTQGHGYTF
d_call: .; v_call: TRBV11-2; j_call: TRBJ1-1; cdr3_length: 15; clone_size: .; cdr3_nt: TGTGCCAGCAGCTCAAATGCTCTTTTTTCGGCGGAAGCTTTCTTT; cdr3_aa: CASSSNALFSAEAFF
d_call: .; v_call: TRBV28; j_call: TRBJ2-5; cdr3_length: 15; clone_size: .; cdr3_nt: TGTGCCAGCAGTCCCAACAGGGGAGGGCAAGAGACCCAGTACTTC; cdr3_aa: CASSPNRGGQETQYF
d_call: TRBD1; v_call: TRBV7-3; j_call: TRBJ1-4; cdr3_length: 17; clone_size: .; cdr3_nt: TGTGCCAGCAGCTTAGAGGGCAGGGGGCTCAGCGGTGAAAAACTGTTTTTT; cdr3_aa: CASSLEGRGLSGEKLFF
d_call: .; v_call: TRBV5-5; j_call: TRBJ2-7; cdr3_length: 12; clone_size: .; cdr3_nt: TGTGCCAGCAGCTTGGTAAGGTACGAGCAGTACTTC; cdr3_aa: CASSLVRYEQYF
d_call: .; v_call: TRBV4-2; j_call: TRBJ2-7; cdr3_length: 16; clone_size: .; cdr3_nt: TGTGCCAGCAGCCGCCGTGGGGACGATCTGGCCTACGAGCAGTACTTC; cdr3_aa: CASSRRGDDLAYEQYF
d_call: .; v_call: TRBV19; j_call: TRBJ2-5; cdr3_length: 13; clone_size: .; cdr3_nt: TGTGCCAGTAGTGACACAGGGCTGGAGACCCAGTACTTC; cdr3_aa: CASSDTGLETQYF
d_call: .; v_call: TRBV3-1/TRBV3-2; j_call: TRBJ2-7; cdr3_length: 15; clone_size: once; cdr3_nt: TGTGCCAGCAGCCAAGAGGCAGGGGCCACCTACGAGCAGTACTTC; cdr3_aa: CASSQEAGATYEQYF
d_call: .; v_call: TRBV29-1; j_call: TRBJ1-5; cdr3_length: 16; clone_size: .; cdr3_nt: TGCAGCGTTTTGTTACAGGGATTAAGTAGCAATCAGCCCCAGCATTTT; cdr3_aa: CSVLLQGLSSNQPQHF
d_call: .; v_call: TRBV6-5; j_call: TRBJ2-5; cdr3_length: 13; clone_size: .; cdr3_nt: TGTGCCAGCAATCGACACGCTCAAGAGACCCAGTACTTC; cdr3_aa: CASNRHAQETQYF
d_call: TRBD1; v_call: TRBV9; j_call: TRBJ1-3; cdr3_length: 20; clone_size: .; cdr3_nt: TGTGCCAGCAGCGAACGAGACGGACAGGGGACCTATCTTCCTGGAAACACCATATATTTT; cdr3_aa: CASSERDGQGTYLPGNTIYF
d_call: .; v_call: TRBV19; j_call: TRBJ1-1; cdr3_length: 14; clone_size: .; cdr3_nt: TGTGCCAGTAGTATCGGGGAATTGAAGACTGAAGCTTTCTTT; cdr3_aa: CASSIGELKTEAFF
d_call: TRBD1; v_call: TRBV5-1; j_call: TRBJ1-2; cdr3_length: 16; clone_size: .; cdr3_nt: TGCGCCAGCAGCTTGGATAGTGGGACAGGGAACTATGGCTACACCTTC; cdr3_aa: CASSLDSGTGNYGYTF
d_call: .; v_call: TRBV5-1; j_call: TRBJ2-2; cdr3_length: 14; clone_size: .; cdr3_nt: TGCGCCAGCAGCGCCAGGGGCGTCACCGGGGAGCTGTTTTTT; cdr3_aa: CASSARGVTGELFF
d_call: TRBD1; v_call: TRBV5-5; j_call: TRBJ2-7; cdr3_length: 16; clone_size: .; cdr3_nt: TGTGCCAGCAGCTTGAGGGGCGGGGACAGGGGATACGAGCAGTACTTC; cdr3_aa: CASSLRGGDRGYEQYF
d_call: .; v_call: TRBV29-1; j_call: TRBJ1-1; cdr3_length: 11; clone_size: .; cdr3_nt: TGCAGCGGGAGGATTAACACTGAAGCTTTCTTT; cdr3_aa: CSGRINTEAFF
d_call: TRBD2; v_call: TRBV24-1; j_call: TRBJ2-1; cdr3_length: 14; clone_size: .; cdr3_nt: TGTGCCACCCAAAGGGGACTACCATACAATGAGCAGTTCTTC; cdr3_aa: CATQRGLPYNEQFF
d_call: .; v_call: TRBV23-1; j_call: TRBJ1-1; cdr3_length: 13; clone_size: .; cdr3_nt: TGCGCCAGGGAAAATCCCCCCTACACTGAAGCTTTCTTT; cdr3_aa: CARENPPYTEAFF
d_call: .; v_call: TRBV18; j_call: TRBJ1-3; cdr3_length: 14; clone_size: .; cdr3_nt: TGTGCCAGCTCACCGACAGTTTGGGGAAACACCATATATTTT; cdr3_aa: CASSPTVWGNTIYF
d_call: TRBD1; v_call: TRBV4-2; j_call: TRBJ1-6; cdr3_length: 18; clone_size: .; cdr3_nt: TGTGCCAGCAGCCAAGATATAAGGACAGGGGGCGGGAATTCACCCCTCCACTTT; cdr3_aa: CASSQDIRTGGGNSPLHF
d_call: .; v_call: TRBV28; j_call: TRBJ1-5; cdr3_length: 16; clone_size: .; cdr3_nt: TGTGCCAGCACCCTGAGCTTAGGGTCGGGCAATCAGCCCCAGCATTTT; cdr3_aa: CASTLSLGSGNQPQHF
d_call: TRBD1; v_call: TRBV7-6; j_call: TRBJ1-4; cdr3_length: 15; clone_size: .; cdr3_nt: TGTGCCAGCAGTTCTTACCGGGACAGGGTGAGGAAACTGTTTTTT; cdr3_aa: CASSSYRDRVRKLFF
d_call: .; v_call: TRBV20-1; j_call: TRBJ2-7; cdr3_length: 13; clone_size: .; cdr3_nt: TGCAGTGCTAGTTTGGCCGGCTCCTACGAGCAGTACTTC; cdr3_aa: CSASLAGSYEQYF
d_call: .; v_call: TRBV5-1; j_call: TRBJ1-2; cdr3_length: 14; clone_size: .; cdr3_nt: TGCGCCAGCAGCTTACCGGGACAAAACTATGGCTACACCTTC; cdr3_aa: CASSLPGQNYGYTF
d_call: .; v_call: TRBV27; j_call: TRBJ1-5; cdr3_length: 14; clone_size: .; cdr3_nt: TGTGCCAGCAGTTCGGAGAATAGCAATCAGCCCCAGCATTTT; cdr3_aa: CASSSENSNQPQHF
d_call: .; v_call: TRBV7-9; j_call: TRBJ2-1; cdr3_length: 13; clone_size: .; cdr3_nt: TGTGCCAGCAGCGGGGGTGGAAGGAATGAGCAGTTCTTC; cdr3_aa: CASSGGGRNEQFF
d_call: .; v_call: TRBV4-2; j_call: TRBJ2-3; cdr3_length: 16; clone_size: .; cdr3_nt: TGTGCCAGCAGCCAAGGCGGGCCCTCCCACACAGATACGCAGTATTTT; cdr3_aa: CASSQGGPSHTDTQYF
d_call: .; v_call: TRBV29-1; j_call: TRBJ1-1; cdr3_length: 13; clone_size: .; cdr3_nt: TGCAGCGTTCTCCCTACCGGGAACACTGAAGCTTTCTTT; cdr3_aa: CSVLPTGNTEAFF
d_call: TRBD1; v_call: TRBV6-6; j_call: TRBJ1-6; cdr3_length: 14; clone_size: .; cdr3_nt: TGTGCCAGCAACCTACAGGGGAATAATTCACCCCTCCACTTT; cdr3_aa: CASNLQGNNSPLHF
d_call: TRBD1; v_call: TRBV4-1; j_call: TRBJ2-1; cdr3_length: 16; clone_size: .; cdr3_nt: TGCGCCAGCAGCCAAGCACCGGGACAGGGTAGGGGTGAGCAGTTCTTC; cdr3_aa: CASSQAPGQGRGEQFF
d_call: .; v_call: TRBV5-1; j_call: TRBJ1-2; cdr3_length: 15; clone_size: .; cdr3_nt: TGCGCCAGCAGCTTGGCCGGGGCGGATAACTATGGCTACACCTTC; cdr3_aa: CASSLAGADNYGYTF
d_call: .; v_call: TRBV21-1; j_call: TRBJ2-7; cdr3_length: 16; clone_size: .; cdr3_nt: TGTGCCAGCAACCTAACCACTAGCGGGCCAACCTACGAGCAGTACTTC; cdr3_aa: CASNLTTSGPTYEQYF
d_call: .; v_call: TRBV5-4; j_call: TRBJ2-2; cdr3_length: 17; clone_size: .; cdr3_nt: TGTGCCAGCAGCCCCGATACAGGGCGGGGTAACACCGGGGAGCTGTTTTTT; cdr3_aa: CASSPDTGRGNTGELFF
d_call: TRBD2; v_call: TRBV4-2; j_call: TRBJ2-3; cdr3_length: 14; clone_size: .; cdr3_nt: TGTGCCAGCAGCAGTGGGGGGGGCACAGATACGCAGTATTTT; cdr3_aa: CASSSGGGTDTQYF